Listed below are T cell receptor beta chains from one sample, sequenced in a study of shared clonotypes between healthy human individuals. Only in-frame clones appear in the TCRdb table, and some are missing; sequencing was by immunoSEQ multiplex PCR. The sample contains around 1.6 million clones, 95% to 99% of which appear only once. Sequencing was performed on naive CD4+ T cells sorted from blood. All receptors derive from a man between 25 and 39 years old in good health. CDR3s include the opening cysteine and the closing phenylalanine or tryptophan. D genes are given only for firm matches. Clone size is given for some rows only: seen once, a few or many times, or a class if the clone is expanded.

abundance: .
v_gene: TRBV5-6
j_gene: TRBJ2-7
d_gene: .
CDR3nt: TGTGCCAGCAGCTTCACGGCCTACGAGCAGTACTTC
CDR3aa: CASSFTAYEQYF

abundance: .
v_gene: TRBV30
j_gene: TRBJ1-3
d_gene: TRBD1
CDR3nt: TGTGCCTGGAGTGGGCCAGGGGGTGATGGAAACACCATATATTTT
CDR3aa: CAWSGPGGDGNTIYF

abundance: .
v_gene: TRBV6-1
j_gene: TRBJ1-4
d_gene: TRBD1
CDR3nt: TGTGCCAGCAGTGAAACCACAGGGGGCGTAAGGGGAAAACTGTTTTTT
CDR3aa: CASSETTGGVRGKLFF

abundance: .
v_gene: TRBV7-9
j_gene: TRBJ1-2
d_gene: .
CDR3nt: TGTGCCAGCAGCTTGGCAGGAAGGACTAACTATGGCTACACCTTC
CDR3aa: CASSLAGRTNYGYTF

abundance: .
v_gene: TRBV28
j_gene: TRBJ2-2
d_gene: TRBD1
CDR3nt: TGTGCCAGCAGTTTAGTAGGCCCCGGGACAGGGGGTGTCGGGGAGCTGTTTTTT
CDR3aa: CASSLVGPGTGGVGELFF

abundance: .
v_gene: TRBV29-1
j_gene: TRBJ2-3
d_gene: .
CDR3nt: TGCAGCGGAAATCAGGGTTTGGGCACAGATACGCAGTATTTT
CDR3aa: CSGNQGLGTDTQYF

abundance: .
v_gene: TRBV2
j_gene: TRBJ2-5
d_gene: .
CDR3nt: TGTGCCAGCAGTGAAATGTCACGCCAGGAGACCCAGTACTTC
CDR3aa: CASSEMSRQETQYF

abundance: .
v_gene: TRBV14
j_gene: TRBJ2-7
d_gene: .
CDR3nt: TGTGCCAGCAGCCAAGCAGGACCCTACGAGCAGTACTTC
CDR3aa: CASSQAGPYEQYF

abundance: .
v_gene: TRBV5-1
j_gene: TRBJ1-6
d_gene: .
CDR3nt: TGCGCCAGCAGCGGGGACCCGGATTCACCCCTCCACTTT
CDR3aa: CASSGDPDSPLHF

abundance: .
v_gene: TRBV19
j_gene: TRBJ1-2
d_gene: .
CDR3nt: TGTGCCAGTGACACCGGGACACTCTATGGCTACACCTTC
CDR3aa: CASDTGTLYGYTF

abundance: .
v_gene: TRBV7-9
j_gene: TRBJ1-5
d_gene: .
CDR3nt: TGTGCCAGCAGCTTAGCGGGGGCCGGCAATCAGCCCCAGCATTTT
CDR3aa: CASSLAGAGNQPQHF

abundance: .
v_gene: TRBV5-5
j_gene: TRBJ1-5
d_gene: .
CDR3nt: TGTGCCAGCAGCTTGGCCGGGTACAATCAGCCCCAGCATTTT
CDR3aa: CASSLAGYNQPQHF

abundance: .
v_gene: TRBV6-6
j_gene: TRBJ2-3
d_gene: .
CDR3nt: TGTGCCAGCAGTTCCCCCCGGAGCTTCGATACGCAGTATTTT
CDR3aa: CASSSPRSFDTQYF

abundance: .
v_gene: TRBV11-3
j_gene: TRBJ1-1
d_gene: .
CDR3nt: TGTGCCAGCAGCTTAGCCTGGAACACTGAAGCTTTCTTT
CDR3aa: CASSLAWNTEAFF

abundance: .
v_gene: TRBV18
j_gene: TRBJ2-7
d_gene: .
CDR3nt: TGTGCCAGCTCACCAGGGGGCACCTACGAGCAGTACTTC
CDR3aa: CASSPGGTYEQYF

abundance: .
v_gene: TRBV5-5
j_gene: TRBJ1-4
d_gene: TRBD1
CDR3nt: TGTGCCAGCAGCCCCACAGGGGCTATCGGTGAAAAACTGTTTTTT
CDR3aa: CASSPTGAIGEKLFF

abundance: .
v_gene: TRBV4-3
j_gene: TRBJ2-1
d_gene: TRBD2
CDR3nt: TGCGCCAGCAGCCAAGAATTAGCGGGAGTGAGTGAGCAGTTCTTC
CDR3aa: CASSQELAGVSEQFF

abundance: .
v_gene: TRBV10-1
j_gene: TRBJ2-7
d_gene: .
CDR3nt: TGCGCCAGCAGTGGTTGGACGGCGGGGTCCTACGAGCAGTACTTC
CDR3aa: CASSGWTAGSYEQYF

abundance: .
v_gene: TRBV5-1
j_gene: TRBJ2-5
d_gene: TRBD2
CDR3nt: TGCGCCAGCAGCATTCGACTAGCGGGTCGACTACTCCAAGAGACCCAGTACTTC
CDR3aa: CASSIRLAGRLLQETQYF

abundance: .
v_gene: TRBV5-4
j_gene: TRBJ2-2
d_gene: TRBD1
CDR3nt: TGTGCCAGCAGTTGGGACAGGGACACCGGGGAGCTGTTTTTT
CDR3aa: CASSWDRDTGELFF

abundance: .
v_gene: TRBV7-5
j_gene: TRBJ2-1
d_gene: .
CDR3nt: TGTGCCAGAAGCTTTGGGCCCCGCATCGTGGACAATGAGCAGTTCTTC
CDR3aa: CARSFGPRIVDNEQFF

abundance: .
v_gene: TRBV9
j_gene: TRBJ2-7
d_gene: .
CDR3nt: TGTGCCAGCAGCGTAGAGGCGGACAGCTCCTACGAGCAGTACTTC
CDR3aa: CASSVEADSSYEQYF

abundance: .
v_gene: TRBV11-2
j_gene: TRBJ2-2
d_gene: TRBD2
CDR3nt: TGTGCCAGCAGCCCCCGGACTAGCGGCGGGGAGCTGTTTTTT
CDR3aa: CASSPRTSGGELFF

abundance: .
v_gene: TRBV27
j_gene: TRBJ2-1
d_gene: .
CDR3nt: TGTGCCAGCAGTTACGACAGGCCCGCCTACAATGAGCAGTTCTTC
CDR3aa: CASSYDRPAYNEQFF

abundance: .
v_gene: TRBV7-9
j_gene: TRBJ1-2
d_gene: .
CDR3nt: TGTGCCAGCAGCTTACAGAGCTATGGCTACACCTTC
CDR3aa: CASSLQSYGYTF

abundance: .
v_gene: TRBV11-1
j_gene: TRBJ2-3
d_gene: .
CDR3nt: TGTGCCAGCAGCTTAGGTTCCCTGACTAGGAAAGGCACAGATACGCAGTATTTT
CDR3aa: CASSLGSLTRKGTDTQYF

abundance: .
v_gene: TRBV7-9
j_gene: TRBJ1-2
d_gene: .
CDR3nt: TGTGCCAGCAGCTTAGAAAATGCAGGTTCTAACTATGGCTACACCTTC
CDR3aa: CASSLENAGSNYGYTF

abundance: once
v_gene: TRBV6-5
j_gene: TRBJ1-5
d_gene: .
CDR3nt: TGTGCCAGCGGTTCACGGGGGGCGCATCAGCCCCAGCATTTT
CDR3aa: CASGSRGAHQPQHF

abundance: .
v_gene: TRBV28
j_gene: TRBJ1-2
d_gene: .
CDR3nt: TGTGCCAGCAGTTTGGCGGGACGGGGGCAGACCTATGGCTACACCTTC
CDR3aa: CASSLAGRGQTYGYTF

abundance: .
v_gene: TRBV10-2
j_gene: TRBJ2-3
d_gene: .
CDR3nt: TGCGCCAGCCGACGACAGGTGCTAGGCACAGATACGCAGTATTTT
CDR3aa: CASRRQVLGTDTQYF

abundance: .
v_gene: TRBV7-6
j_gene: TRBJ2-7
d_gene: .
CDR3nt: TGTGCCAGCAGCTTAGCCCCTAGCGCCTACGAGCAGTACTTC
CDR3aa: CASSLAPSAYEQYF

abundance: .
v_gene: TRBV9
j_gene: TRBJ2-1
d_gene: .
CDR3nt: TGTGCCAGCAGCGTAGGTATTGGTACCCCAGAGCAGTTCTTC
CDR3aa: CASSVGIGTPEQFF

abundance: .
v_gene: TRBV5-4
j_gene: TRBJ2-2
d_gene: .
CDR3nt: TGTGCCAGCAGTACGAGGGACACCGGGGAGCTGTTTTTT
CDR3aa: CASSTRDTGELFF

abundance: .
v_gene: TRBV7-2
j_gene: TRBJ2-3
d_gene: .
CDR3nt: TGTGCCAGCAGCCCCGTCCGGGGGCTCGGTGGTACGCAGTATTTT
CDR3aa: CASSPVRGLGGTQYF

abundance: .
v_gene: TRBV15
j_gene: TRBJ2-7
d_gene: TRBD2
CDR3nt: TGTGCCACCAGCAGAGAGGCGGGACTAGCCTACGAGCAGTACTTC
CDR3aa: CATSREAGLAYEQYF

abundance: .
v_gene: TRBV11-2
j_gene: TRBJ2-2
d_gene: .
CDR3nt: TGTGCCAGCAGCCGTCGGGGGCGGACCGGGGAGCTGTTTTTT
CDR3aa: CASSRRGRTGELFF

abundance: once
v_gene: TRBV5-1
j_gene: TRBJ2-7
d_gene: TRBD1
CDR3nt: TGCGCCAGCAGACAAACCACCGGGACAGGGGGCCACGAGCAGTACTTC
CDR3aa: CASRQTTGTGGHEQYF

abundance: .
v_gene: TRBV30
j_gene: TRBJ1-3
d_gene: .
CDR3nt: TGTGCCTGGGCCGGGCTTAACACCATATATTTT
CDR3aa: CAWAGLNTIYF

abundance: .
v_gene: TRBV29-1
j_gene: TRBJ1-3
d_gene: .
CDR3nt: TGCAGCGTTGTCGCTAGCGAGGGTTTCTCTGGAAACACCATATATTTT
CDR3aa: CSVVASEGFSGNTIYF

abundance: .
v_gene: TRBV5-6
j_gene: TRBJ2-3
d_gene: TRBD1
CDR3nt: TGTGCCAGCAGCGCAGGACAGGGGGCGGTCATCGCCACGCAGTATTTT
CDR3aa: CASSAGQGAVIATQYF